This entry describes one T cell receptor (beta chain). This specimen comes from a study of T cells in Graves' hyperthyroidism and ophthalmopathy. What was amplified from RNA transcripts were TCR beta CDR3 regions. Using the HTBI primer set, a first-round RT-PCR was run on the TCR CDR3. MiXCR, applied by TCRdb to the multiplex PCR reads, yields one record per CDR3 protein. The sample lists 450,000 to 700,000 distinct CDR3 sequences, 46% occurring once. The CDR3 consists of 15 residues. From germline, CDR1 is SEHNR and CDR2 FQNEAQ (reference sequence). Trimming cost V 5 bases and J 1 base; bases outside gene matches: 7.

The rearrangement links TRBV7-9 to TRBJ1-1, with 7 bases matching TRBD1. Source material: peripheral blood or thyroid tissue (not recorded which). The sequence was obtained from an adult woman with Graves' disease, either hyperthyroidism or ophthalmopathy (not recorded which). In DNA, the CDR3 is TGTGCCAGCAGCCCAGGGGGGTTGAGGAACACTGAAGCTTTCTTT. Translated: CASSPGGLRNTEAFF.